The 2 T cell receptor beta chains below come from one sample, sequenced in a study of OX40 agonist ivuxolimab in advanced cancers. Data came from immunoSEQ multiplex PCR; TCRdb stores just in-frame clones and leaves some out. The table includes tens of thousands of clones, around nine tenths detected once. Sequences were derived from CD4+ or CD8+ T cells sorted from blood, sampled in a trial of the OX40 agonist ivuxolimab. All receptors come from an adult with an advanced solid tumor such as melanoma, head and neck, liver or kidney cancer.

The V and J genes are TRBV7-2 and TRBJ2-1; D is uncertain. This CDR3 region has 14 residues. Trimming removed 4 bases at V and 7 bases at J, with 14 bases between. The germline gives CDR1 SGHTA, CDR2 FQGNSA. In nucleotides, the CDR3 is TGTGCCAGCAGCTCCACTCACGGCAGAAATGAGCAGTTCTTC. Residues: CASSSTHGRNEQFF.

The V call is TRBV7-8, the J call TRBJ1-5; tentative D call: TRBD1 (6 bases). This CDR3 spans 14 amino acids. Germline lookup yields CDR1 SGHVS and CDR2 FQNEAQ. V lost 5 bases, J lost 3 bases, and 11 bases lay in between. CDR3 in amino acids: CASSRGQNNQPQHF. In nucleotides, the CDR3 is TGTGCCAGCAGCCGGGGGCAAAACAATCAGCCCCAGCATTTT.